The clone carrying this T cell receptor (beta chain) was found a few times. Antigen specificity is unknown. The entry originates in a study of T cell repertoires in cytomegalovirus infection. Study-wide background: Well-studied HLA-B-restricted epitopes and recently identified HLA-C-restricted epitopes of CMV were both used in the study. CMV infection together with matching HLA type was indicated by public TCR beta signatures. Study-wide results and caveats: Dominating the ex vivo response were TCR beta clonotypes that were CMV-specific and HLA-C-restricted. Cumulative frequency of public TCR beta families picked out carriers of CMV plus the relevant HLA.

TCRdb re-called the reads through MiXCR, storing one row per CDR3 protein. The data show around 340,000 distinct CDR3 sequences, almost 30% seen once. Trimming took 6 bases from V and 2 from J, leaving 13 bases between them. This CDR3 comprises 15 residues. The germline gives CDR1 MGHRA, CDR2 YSYEKL. This receptor was obtained from a human donor in good health (CMV status not recorded). Some clones in this sample may be carry-over from other donors' samples. The chain couples TRBV4-1 to TRBJ2-2, with D hard to call. The sample consisted of cultured PBMCs, taken from culture after CMV antigen stimulation. CDR3 sequence reads: CASSPSTVNTGELFF. CDR3 bases: TGCGCCAGCAGTCCCTCGACTGTCAACACCGGGGAGCTGTTTTTT.